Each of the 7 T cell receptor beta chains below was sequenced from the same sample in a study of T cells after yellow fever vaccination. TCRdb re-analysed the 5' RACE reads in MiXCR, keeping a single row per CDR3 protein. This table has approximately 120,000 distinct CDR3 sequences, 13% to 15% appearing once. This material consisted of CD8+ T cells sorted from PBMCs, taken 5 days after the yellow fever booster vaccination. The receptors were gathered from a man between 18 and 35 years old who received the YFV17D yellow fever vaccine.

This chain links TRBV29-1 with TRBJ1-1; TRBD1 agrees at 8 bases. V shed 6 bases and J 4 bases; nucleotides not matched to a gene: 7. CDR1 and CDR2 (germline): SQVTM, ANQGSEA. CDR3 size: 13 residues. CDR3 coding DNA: TGCAGCGTCGCAGGGGGCTTGAGCACTGAAGCTTTCTTT. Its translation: CSVAGGLSTEAFF.

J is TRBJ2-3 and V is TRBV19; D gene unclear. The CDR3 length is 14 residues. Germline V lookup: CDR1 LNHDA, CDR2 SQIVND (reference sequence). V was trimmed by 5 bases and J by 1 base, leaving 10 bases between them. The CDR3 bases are TGTGCCAGTAGTGTCCTAGAACGCACAGATACGCAGTATTTT. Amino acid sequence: CASSVLERTDTQYF. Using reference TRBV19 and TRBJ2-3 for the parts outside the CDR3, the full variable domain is DGGITQSPKYLFRKEGQNVTLSCEQNLNHDAMYWYRQDPGQGLRLIYYSQIVNDFQKGDIAEGYSVSREKKESFPLTVTSAQKNPTAFYLCASSVLERTDTQYFGPGTRLTVL.

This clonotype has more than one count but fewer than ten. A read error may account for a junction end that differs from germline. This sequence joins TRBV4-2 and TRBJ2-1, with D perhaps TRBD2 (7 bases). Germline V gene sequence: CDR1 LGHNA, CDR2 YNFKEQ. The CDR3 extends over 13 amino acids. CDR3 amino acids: CASTQGGANEQFF. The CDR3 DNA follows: TGTGCCAGCACCCAAGGGGGGGCCAATGAGCAGTTCTTC.

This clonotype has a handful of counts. The CDR3, as DNA: TGCGCCAGCAGCCAGGGGAGGAATATCGGCAATCAGCCCCAGCATTTT. Amino acids: CASSQGRNIGNQPQHF. V gene TRBV4-3 combines with J gene TRBJ1-5; no clear D gene. The length of the CDR3 is 16 residues. V lost 3 bases to trimming and J lost 2 bases, with 14 bases between them. Germline V lookup: CDR1 LGHNA, CDR2 YSLEER.

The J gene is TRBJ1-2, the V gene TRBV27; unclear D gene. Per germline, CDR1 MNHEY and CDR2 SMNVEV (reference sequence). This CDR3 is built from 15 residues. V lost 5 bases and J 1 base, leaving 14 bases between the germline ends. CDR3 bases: TGTGCCAGCAGTCCCGGTGAGGGCTATAACTATGGCTACACCTTC. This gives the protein CASSPGEGYNYGYTF.

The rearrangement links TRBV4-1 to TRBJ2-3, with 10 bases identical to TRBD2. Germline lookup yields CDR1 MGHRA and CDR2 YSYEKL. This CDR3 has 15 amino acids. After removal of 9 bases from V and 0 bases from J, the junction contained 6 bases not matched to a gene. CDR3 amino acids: CASMLAGASTDTQYF. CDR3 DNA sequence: TGCGCCAGTATGCTAGCGGGGGCAAGCACAGATACGCAGTATTTT.

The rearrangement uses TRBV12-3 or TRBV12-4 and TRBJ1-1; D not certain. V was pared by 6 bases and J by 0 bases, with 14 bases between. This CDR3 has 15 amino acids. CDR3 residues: CASSAGSYLNTEAFF. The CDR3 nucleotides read TGTGCCAGCAGCGCCGGGAGCTACTTGAACACTGAAGCTTTCTTT.